Shown below are 7 T cell receptor beta chains from a single sample sequenced in a study of shared clonotypes between healthy human individuals. Generated by immunoSEQ multiplex PCR, the TCRdb table keeps only in-frame clones and is missing some. The repertoire consists of 550,000 to 600,000 clones, with roughly 98% occurring once and the leading ten covering roughly 0.29%. Only CD45RO-negative cells positively selected for CCR7 counted as naive CD8 cells, so terminally differentiated effector memory CD45RA+ cells were excluded. The source material was naive CD8+ T cells sorted from blood. The receptors were sampled from a man aged 25-40 years in good health.

This rearrangement joins TRBV5-1 to TRBJ1-2, with no clear D. Germline V gene lookup returns CDR1 SGHRS and CDR2 YFSETQ. CDR3 length: 14 amino acids. V was shortened by 0 bases and J by 6 bases, with 12 bases between the two germline ends. The CDR3 protein is CASSLASPGDGYTF. Here the CDR3 DNA reads TGCGCCAGCAGCTTGGCCTCCCCCGGGGATGGCTACACCTTC.

The chain joins TRBV5-4 to TRBJ2-1, with 7 bases fitting TRBD1. CDR3 length: 15 residues. Trimming cost V 5 bases and J 2 bases; bases outside gene matches: 7. Germline lookup yields CDR1 SGHNT and CDR2 YYREEE (reference sequence). The CDR3, as DNA: TGTGCCAGCAGGGAAGTACAGGGGACCTACAATGAGCAGTTCTTC. Translating gives CASREVQGTYNEQFF.

The V call is TRBV4-3, the J call TRBJ2-1; D not resolved. Trimming took off 5 bases at V and 11 bases at J, with 25 bases between the two ends. This CDR3 contains 16 residues. Looked up from germline, CDR1 is LGHNA and CDR2 is YSLEER. As DNA, the CDR3 is TGCGCCAGCAGCATAAGTAGTGTAGCAGGAGCTGAAAAGCAGTTCTTC. Translation gives CASSISSVAGAEKQFF.

The gene calls are TRBV2 and TRBJ2-5; no clear D. The germline CDR1 and CDR2 sequences are SNHLY and FYNNEI. The CDR3 runs 14 residues. V lost 3 bases and J 1 base, leaving 9 bases between the germline ends. The CDR3 region has the DNA TGTGCCAGCAGTGATTCGCGGCCCCAAGAGACCCAGTACTTC. Translated, it gives CASSDSRPQETQYF. Full variable domain (rest looked up from reference TRBV2 and TRBJ2-5): EPEVTQTPSHQVTQMGQEVILRCVPISNHLYFYWYRQILGQKVEFLVSFYNNEISEKSEIFDDQFSVERPDGSNFTLKIRSTKLEDSAMYFCASSDSRPQETQYFGPGTRLLVL.

The CDR3 DNA is TGTGCCAGCAGAGCAAGCGGGAGGTACGAGCAGTACTTC. Its protein is CASRASGRYEQYF. The chain joins TRBV7-2 to TRBJ2-7; 9 positions agree with TRBD2. Looked up from germline, CDR1 is SGHTA and CDR2 is FQGNSA. The CDR3 is 13 amino acids. V dropped 6 bases and J dropped 4; count of bases not matched to a gene: 4.

The gene calls are TRBV4-1 and TRBJ2-3, with D perhaps TRBD1 (5 bases). Germline values: CDR1 MGHRA, CDR2 YSYEKL. CDR3 size: 12 residues. Between the trimmed V and J ends, which lost 4 bases and 5 bases, there was a span of 7 bases. The CDR3 loop is CASSLRGDTQYF. CDR3 nucleotides: TGCGCCAGCAGCCTTAGGGGAGATACGCAGTATTTT.

This clone was recorded once. The chain combines TRBV18 with TRBJ2-7, with 8 bases lining up with TRBD1. The germline gives CDR1 KGHSH, CDR2 LQKENI. After removal of 3 bases from V and 2 bases from J, the junction contained 3 bases not matched to a gene. CDR3 length: 14 residues. The CDR3 here is CASSPWDRPYEQYF. The CDR3 nucleotides read TGTGCCAGCTCACCGTGGGACAGGCCCTACGAGCAGTACTTC.